This paragraph reports one T cell receptor (beta chain). Only in-frame clones appear in the TCRdb table, and some are missing; sequencing was by immunoSEQ multiplex PCR. The sample carries approximately 21,000 clones, around 80% recorded once. Treatment indicated: randomized to nivolumab then ipilimumab (arm A) or the reverse (arm B). DNA-damaging chemotherapy had not been given to any patient beforehand. PBMC sorting kept live CD3+CD8+ cells without CD19 or CD56. Looked up from germline, CDR1 is MNHEY and CDR2 is SVGAGI. The germline V and J ends were trimmed by 0 bases and 6 bases, with 14 bases remaining between them. The CDR3 is made up of 15 amino acids. The sample belongs to a study of sequential checkpoint blockade in melanoma.

This chain joins TRBV6-5 and TRBJ1-1; possibly TRBD1 for D (5 bases). The input for sequencing was CD8+ T cells sorted from blood (inferred from file names), taken from a patient given nivolumab and ipilimumab in sequence. This clonotype was sampled from a human donor with melanoma. DNA of the CDR3: TGTGCCAGCAGTTACTCGGCGGGCCGGGGGTCTGAAGCTTTCTTT. Translation: CASSYSAGRGSEAFF.